These 2 T cell receptor beta chains originate from one sample sequenced in a study of blood T cell repertoires in COVID-19. The table came from immunoSEQ multiplex PCR; TCRdb's copy has only in-frame clones and leaves some out. Of about 280,000 clones listed, roughly 89% are singletons. Sequencing was performed on peripheral blood. Receptor source: a man in his forties or fifties with acute or convalescent COVID-19.

The table lists this clone with a count of one. The rearrangement uses TRBV19 and TRBJ2-4; tentative D call: TRBD2 (5 bases). Germline CDR1 reads LNHDA; CDR2 reads SQIVND (reference sequence). This CDR3 spans 15 amino acids. V dropped 2 bases and J dropped 6 bases, with 14 bases sitting between them. CDR3 protein: CASSIPGGPLNIQYF. The DNA of the CDR3 is TGTGCCAGTAGTATACCCGGCGGGCCTCTAAACATTCAGTACTTC.

The chain recombines TRBV5-1 with TRBJ2-5; TRBD2 matches 11 bases. V dropped 4 bases and J dropped 5; count of bases not matched to a gene: 13. Germline CDR1 and CDR2: SGHRS and YFSETQ. The CDR3 contains 17 residues. CDR3 nucleotide sequence: TGCGCCAGCAGCACGGAGCTCAGTAGCGGGGGGGGCGAGACCCAGTACTTC. Protein product: CASSTELSSGGGETQYF.